The 11 T cell receptor beta chains below come from one sample, sequenced in a study of graft-versus-host responses after intestinal transplantation. Repertoires were generated with immunoSEQ multiplex PCR, while TCRdb's copy carries only in-frame clones and drops some. The sample holds about 110,000 clones, 93% seen once. The antigens for these receptors are not known. Specimen: unstimulated CD8+ T cells sorted from spleen or lymph node cells, collected before intestinal transplant. These receptors were obtained from a human donor who received an intestinal transplant.

V is TRBV11-2 and J is TRBJ2-7; TRBD1 might be the D (5 bases). V was shortened by 3 bases and J by 6 bases, with 15 bases between the two germline ends. Germline CDR1 and CDR2: SGHAT and FQNNGV. The CDR3 covers 14 residues. Here the CDR3 DNA reads TGTGCCAGCAGCTTGGACACCGGTTGGGGCGAGCAGTACTTC. Translating gives CASSLDTGWGEQYF.

J is TRBJ2-2 and V is TRBV29-1; D perhaps matches TRBD1 (6 bases). The CDR3 consists of 14 residues. Germline loops: CDR1 SQVTM, CDR2 ANQGSEA. The V and J ends lost 4 bases and 1 base respectively, with 10 bases between them. The CDR3 spells CSVVETGNTGELFF. CDR3 in DNA: TGCAGCGTTGTTGAGACAGGGAACACCGGGGAGCTGTTTTTT.

This chain joins TRBV27 and TRBJ2-7; D is possibly TRBD1 (6 bases). Between the trimmed V and J ends, which lost 5 bases and 4 bases, there was a span of 15 bases. The CDR3 has 14 residues. Per germline, CDR1 MNHEY and CDR2 SMNVEV (reference sequence). The CDR3 sequence is CASSTTRDTYEQYF. In DNA form, the CDR3 reads TGTGCCAGCAGTACCACACGGGACACTTACGAGCAGTACTTC.

V is TRBV7-9 and J is TRBJ2-1; D is unresolved. This CDR3 spans 12 amino acids. Germline lookup yields CDR1 SEHNR and CDR2 FQNEAQ (reference sequence). Trimming took off 8 bases at V and 5 bases at J, with 10 bases between the two ends. DNA for the CDR3: TGTGCCAGCCAAAGGCAAAACAATGAGCAGTTCTTC. Translated, it gives CASQRQNNEQFF.

The rearrangement joins TRBV9 to TRBJ2-1; 10 bases match TRBD2. There are 20 residues in the CDR3. With V trimmed by 2 bases and J by 0 bases, 14 bases remained unmatched. Germline V gene sequence: CDR1 SGDLS, CDR2 YYNGEE. This chain's CDR3 is CASSVGPGTSVLSSYNEQFF. The CDR3 DNA follows: TGTGCCAGCAGCGTTGGTCCCGGGACTAGCGTCCTTAGCTCCTACAATGAGCAGTTCTTC.

The V call is TRBV6-6, the J call TRBJ1-5; D ambiguous. The CDR3 is 13 amino acids. Trimming cost V 0 bases and J 10 bases, with 10 bases left between them. The germline V gene encodes CDR1 MNHNY and CDR2 SVGAGI (reference sequence). This CDR3 is CASSYSMGSPQHF. Here the CDR3 DNA reads TGTGCCAGCAGTTACTCGATGGGGTCACCCCAGCATTTT.

This chain uses TRBV27 with TRBJ1-2, with a possible D match to TRBD1 (6 bases). V shed 5 bases and J shed 6 bases, with 13 bases lying between them. Germline assignment: CDR1 MNHEY and CDR2 SMNVEV (reference sequence). CDR3 length: 13 amino acids. CDR3 sequence: CASSLSRGHGYTF. The CDR3 nucleotides read TGTGCCAGCAGTCTTAGCCGGGGGCATGGCTACACCTTC.

The CDR3 region is CASSTGLAGTQETQYF. CDR3 DNA: TGTGCCAGCAGCACCGGACTAGCGGGGACCCAAGAGACCCAGTACTTC. The chain couples TRBV13 to TRBJ2-5, with 12 bases lining up with TRBD2. V dropped 5 bases and J dropped 1; count of bases not matched to a gene: 5. Germline loops: CDR1 PRHDT, CDR2 FYEKMQ (reference sequence). This CDR3 is 16 amino acids long.

V is TRBV29-1 and J is TRBJ2-1; D is uncertain. V lost 0 bases, J lost 9 bases, and 9 bases lay in between. CDR3 length: 12 residues. Germline V gives CDR1 SQVTM, CDR2 ANQGSEA. The CDR3 DNA reads as TGCAGCGTTGAAGAAAACGGCGGTGAGCAGTTCTTC. Residues: CSVEENGGEQFF.

The chain is built from TRBV30 and TRBJ2-7; possible D gene TRBD2, 5 bases. This CDR3 has 12 amino acids. The V gene's germline CDR1 is GTSNPN and CDR2 SVGIG (reference sequence). Deletions cut 0 bases from V and 3 bases from J, with 6 bases between. The CDR3 nucleotides read TGTGCCTGGAGTGTAGCGGTCTACGAGCAGTACTTC. Encoded protein: CAWSVAVYEQYF.

The chain has TRBV13 and TRBJ2-2; D is possibly TRBD1 (6 bases). The CDR3 covers 16 residues. V was clipped by 5 bases and J by 1 base, with 14 bases between them. Germline V gene sequence: CDR1 PRHDT, CDR2 FYEKMQ (reference sequence). DNA for the CDR3: TGTGCCAGCAGCGCCCAGGGACAAAGGAACACCGGGGAGCTGTTTTTT. It codes for CASSAQGQRNTGELFF.